This T cell receptor (beta chain) comes out of a study of identical twins. V shed 6 bases, J shed 1 base, and the junction held 10 bases outside the gene matches. CDR3 length: 16 amino acids. Each CDR3 protein gets one entry after TCRdb re-called the 5' RACE reads with MiXCR. Here the sample spans around 680,000 distinct CDR3 sequences, 8.6% being singletons. For this clonotype: In this CDR3 the conserved last residue, phenylalanine or tryptophan, is missing, so a read error is likely.

The sample was also reused in another study, on yellow fever vaccine responses in identical twins.

The specimen sequenced was PBMCs. The receptor was derived from a woman aged 18 to 35 in good health. The chain combines TRBV12-3 or TRBV12-4 with TRBJ2-5, with 8 bases matching TRBD2. The CDR3 protein is CASRSGLAGFQETQYL. The CDR3 DNA sequence: TGTGCCAGCAGATCAGGGCTAGCGGGTTTCCAAGAGACCCAGTACCTC.